Below, one T cell receptor beta chain is given with its context. Its target is not known. PCR primers comprised 60 Vbeta and 13 Jbeta primers. Data came from immunoSEQ multiplex PCR; TCRdb stores just in-frame clones and leaves some out. The top ten hold about 8% of the sample, which has about 110,000 clones, roughly 76% seen once. The data derive from a study of cytomegalovirus exposure and HLA in healthy donors. Overall study findings and caveats: Accurate prediction of most subjects' HLA-A and HLA-B alleles from TCR beta sequences was reported.

Germline V gives CDR1 SEHNR, CDR2 FQNEAQ (reference sequence). The junction had 1 base not matched to a gene; V was cut back by 3 bases and J by 7 bases. The CDR3 is 13 amino acids. This chain connects TRBV7-9 to TRBJ2-2; 8 nucleotides agree with TRBD1. The origin of this receptor is a woman between 45 and 65 years old in good health and CMV-seropositive. The sequenced sample was PBMCs. CDR3 bases: TGTGCCAGCAGCTTTGACAGGGGCGGGGAGCTGTTTTTT. Translating gives CASSFDRGGELFF.